What follows describes a single T cell receptor (beta chain). The target antigen is unknown. The data derive from a study of T cell responses to AZD1222 COVID-19 vaccine. CDR1 and CDR2 (germline): MNHNY, SVGAGI (reference sequence). The CDR3 spans 14 residues. After removal of 8 bases from V and 8 bases from J, the junction contained 10 bases not matched to a gene. Repertoires were generated with immunoSEQ multiplex PCR, while TCRdb's copy carries only in-frame clones and drops some. The table records 150,000 or so clones, approximately 94% of them present only once. Study findings and constraints: Spike as a whole was targeted by vaccine-associated CD4 TCRs, dominant at 160-218 and 743-854. The sample set comprised mostly white British donors with more females, and clonal diversity was possibly underestimated.

The receptor was isolated from an adult in good health. The sequencing used peripheral blood, collected on day 0 of AZD1222 vaccination. The J gene is TRBJ1-2, the V gene TRBV6-6, with TRBD1 identical over 11 bases. CDR3 sequence: CASCGDRGTGGYTF. The CDR3 bases are TGTGCCAGCTGTGGGGACAGGGGGACCGGGGGCTACACCTTC.